This T cell receptor beta chain was captured in a study of OX40 agonist ivuxolimab in advanced cancers. At the level of the study: Participants, approximately 80% male, averaged around 60 years of age, ranging from about 23 to 79. Study-wide results and caveats: The average count of expanded clones was higher among CD8+ T cells than among CD4+.

This clone was counted once. Its target is not known. TCRdb's copy holds only in-frame clones and misses some; the assay was immunoSEQ multiplex PCR. The sample lists some 59,000 clones, just under 90% occurring once. The V gene's germline CDR1 is SGHTA and CDR2 FQGTGA. The CDR3 runs 17 residues. The V and J ends lost 6 bases and 1 base, in that order; junction bases with no gene match: 12. The chain has TRBV7-3 and TRBJ2-3; TRBD2 agrees at 8 bases. The clonotype originates from an adult with an advanced solid tumor such as melanoma, head and neck, liver or kidney cancer. The sequences come from CD4+ or CD8+ T cells sorted from blood, collected in a trial of the OX40 agonist ivuxolimab. In nucleotides, the CDR3 is TGTGCCAGCAGGAGCGGGAGAGGACCAAGGGGCACAGATACGCAGTATTTT. Encoded protein: CASRSGRGPRGTDTQYF.